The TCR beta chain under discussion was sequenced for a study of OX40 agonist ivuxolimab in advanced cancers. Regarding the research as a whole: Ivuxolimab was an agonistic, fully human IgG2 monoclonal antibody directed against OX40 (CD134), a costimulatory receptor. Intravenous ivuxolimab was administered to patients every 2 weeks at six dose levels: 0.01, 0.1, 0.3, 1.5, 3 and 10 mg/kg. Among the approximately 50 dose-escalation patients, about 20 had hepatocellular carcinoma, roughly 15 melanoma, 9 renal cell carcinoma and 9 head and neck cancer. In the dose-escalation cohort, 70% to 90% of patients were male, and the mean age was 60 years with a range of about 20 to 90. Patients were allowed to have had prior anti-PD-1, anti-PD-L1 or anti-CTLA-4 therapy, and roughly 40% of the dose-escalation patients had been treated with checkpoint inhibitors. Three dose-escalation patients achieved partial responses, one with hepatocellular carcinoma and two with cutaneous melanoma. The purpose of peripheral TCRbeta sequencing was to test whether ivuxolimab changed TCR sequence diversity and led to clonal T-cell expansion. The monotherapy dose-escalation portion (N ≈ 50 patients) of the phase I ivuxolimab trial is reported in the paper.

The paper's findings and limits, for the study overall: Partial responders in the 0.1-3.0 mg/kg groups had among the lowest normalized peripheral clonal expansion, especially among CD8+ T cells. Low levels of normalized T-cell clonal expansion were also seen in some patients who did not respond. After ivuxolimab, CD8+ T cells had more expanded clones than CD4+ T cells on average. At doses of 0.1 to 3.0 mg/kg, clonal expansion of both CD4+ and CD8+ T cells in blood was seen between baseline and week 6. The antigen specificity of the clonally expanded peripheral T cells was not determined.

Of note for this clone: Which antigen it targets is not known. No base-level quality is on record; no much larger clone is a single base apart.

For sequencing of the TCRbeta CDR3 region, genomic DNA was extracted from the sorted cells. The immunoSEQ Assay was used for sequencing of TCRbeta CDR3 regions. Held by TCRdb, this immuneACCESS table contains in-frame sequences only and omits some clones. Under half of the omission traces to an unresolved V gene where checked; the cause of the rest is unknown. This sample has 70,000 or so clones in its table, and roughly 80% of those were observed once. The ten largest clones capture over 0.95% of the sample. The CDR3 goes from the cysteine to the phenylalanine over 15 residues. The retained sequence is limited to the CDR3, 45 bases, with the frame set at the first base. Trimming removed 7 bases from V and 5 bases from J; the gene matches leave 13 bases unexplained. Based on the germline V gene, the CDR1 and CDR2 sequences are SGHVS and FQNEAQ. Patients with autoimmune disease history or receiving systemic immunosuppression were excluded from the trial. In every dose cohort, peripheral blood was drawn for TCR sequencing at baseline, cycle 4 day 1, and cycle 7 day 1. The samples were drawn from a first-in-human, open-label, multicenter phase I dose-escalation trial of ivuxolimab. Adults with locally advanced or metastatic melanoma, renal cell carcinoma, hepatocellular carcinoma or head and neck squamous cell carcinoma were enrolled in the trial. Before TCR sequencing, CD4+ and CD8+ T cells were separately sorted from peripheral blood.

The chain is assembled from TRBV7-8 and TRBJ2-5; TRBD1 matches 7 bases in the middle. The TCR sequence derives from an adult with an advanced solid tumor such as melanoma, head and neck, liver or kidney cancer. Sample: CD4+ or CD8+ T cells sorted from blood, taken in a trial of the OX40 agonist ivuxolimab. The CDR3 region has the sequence CASTIRRDSGETQYF. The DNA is TGTGCCAGCACCATACGCCGGGACAGTGGGGAGACCCAGTACTTC. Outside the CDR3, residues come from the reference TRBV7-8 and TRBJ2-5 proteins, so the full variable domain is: GAGVSQSPRYKVAKRGQDVALRCDPISGHVSLFWYQQALGQGPEFLTYFQNEAQLDKSGLPSDRFFAERPEGSVSTLKIQRTQQEDSAVYLCASTIRRDSGETQYFGPGTRLLVL.